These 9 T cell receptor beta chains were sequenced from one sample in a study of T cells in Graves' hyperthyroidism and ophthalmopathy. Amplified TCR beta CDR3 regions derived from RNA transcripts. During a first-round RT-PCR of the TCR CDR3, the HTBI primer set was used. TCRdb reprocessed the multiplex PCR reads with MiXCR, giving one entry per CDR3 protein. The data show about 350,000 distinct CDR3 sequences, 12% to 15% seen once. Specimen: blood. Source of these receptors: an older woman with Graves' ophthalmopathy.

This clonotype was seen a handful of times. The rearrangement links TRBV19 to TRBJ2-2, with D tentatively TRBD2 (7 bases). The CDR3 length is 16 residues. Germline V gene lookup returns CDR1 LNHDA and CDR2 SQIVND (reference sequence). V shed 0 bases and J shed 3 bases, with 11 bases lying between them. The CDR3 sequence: CASSIDPGGHTGELFF. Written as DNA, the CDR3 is TGTGCCAGTAGTATAGATCCCGGGGGGCACACCGGGGAGCTGTTTTTT.

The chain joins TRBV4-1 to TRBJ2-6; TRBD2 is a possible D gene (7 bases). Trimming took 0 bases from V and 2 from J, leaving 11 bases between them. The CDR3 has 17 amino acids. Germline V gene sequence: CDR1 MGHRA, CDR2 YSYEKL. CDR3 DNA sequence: TGCGCCAGCAGCCAAGATGGGGGGGGCGCTGGGGCCAACGTCCTGACTTTC. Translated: CASSQDGGGAGANVLTF.

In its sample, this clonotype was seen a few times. The CDR3, as DNA: TGCAGTGCTAGAGATGAGTCGGGGGAAAGATGGCCCCAGCATTTT. Its translation is CSARDESGERWPQHF. This chain links TRBV20-1 with TRBJ1-5, with TRBD1 as a possible D gene (5 bases). The CDR3 spans 15 residues. CDR1 is DFQATT, CDR2 SNEGSKA, per germline (reference sequence). Trimming left V 0 bases short and J 9 bases short, with 18 bases between.

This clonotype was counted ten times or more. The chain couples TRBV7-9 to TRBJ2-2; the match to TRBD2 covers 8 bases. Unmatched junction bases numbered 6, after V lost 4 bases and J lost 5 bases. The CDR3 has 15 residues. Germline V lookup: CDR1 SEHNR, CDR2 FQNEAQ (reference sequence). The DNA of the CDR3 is TGTGCCAGCAGCTCGGGACTAGGCGGGACCGGGGAGCTGTTTTTT. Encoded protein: CASSSGLGGTGELFF.

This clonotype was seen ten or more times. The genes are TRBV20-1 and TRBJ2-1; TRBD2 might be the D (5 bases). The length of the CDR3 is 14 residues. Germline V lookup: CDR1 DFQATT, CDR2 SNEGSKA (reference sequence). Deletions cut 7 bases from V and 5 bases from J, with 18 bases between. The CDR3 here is CSGTRVRSHNEQFF. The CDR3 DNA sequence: TGCAGTGGTACGCGGGTAAGGTCACACAATGAGCAGTTCTTC.

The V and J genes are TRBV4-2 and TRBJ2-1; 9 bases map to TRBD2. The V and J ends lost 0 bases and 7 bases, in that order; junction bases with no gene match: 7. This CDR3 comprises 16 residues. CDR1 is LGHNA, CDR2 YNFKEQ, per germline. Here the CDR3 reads CASSQEGWTSVNEQFF. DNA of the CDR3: TGTGCCAGCAGCCAAGAAGGGTGGACTAGCGTTAATGAGCAGTTCTTC.

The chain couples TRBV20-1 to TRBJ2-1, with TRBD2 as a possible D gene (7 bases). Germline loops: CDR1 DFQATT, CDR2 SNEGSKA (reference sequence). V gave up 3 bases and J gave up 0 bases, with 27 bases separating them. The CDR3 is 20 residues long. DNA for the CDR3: TGCAGTGCTAGCCCCTCTCTAGGGGGGGACATTATTAGCTCCTACAATGAGCAGTTCTTC. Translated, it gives CSASPSLGGDIISSYNEQFF.

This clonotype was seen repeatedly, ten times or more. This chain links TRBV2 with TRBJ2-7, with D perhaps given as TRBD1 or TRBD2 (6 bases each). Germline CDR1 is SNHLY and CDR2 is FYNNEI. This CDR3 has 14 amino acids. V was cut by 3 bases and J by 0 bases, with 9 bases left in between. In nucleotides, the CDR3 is TGTGCCAGCAGTGACCGGGGGCCCTCCTACGAGCAGTACTTC. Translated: CASSDRGPSYEQYF.

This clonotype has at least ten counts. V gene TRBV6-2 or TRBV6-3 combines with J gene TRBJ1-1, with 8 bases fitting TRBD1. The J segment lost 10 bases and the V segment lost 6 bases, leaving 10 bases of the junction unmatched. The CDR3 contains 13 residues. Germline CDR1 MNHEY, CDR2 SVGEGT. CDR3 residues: CASRPDREVSAFF. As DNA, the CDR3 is TGTGCCAGCAGACCGGACAGGGAAGTTTCAGCTTTCTTT.